This T cell receptor (beta chain) was captured by sequencing in a study of cytomegalovirus exposure and HLA in healthy donors. This CDR3 spans 15 amino acids. Germline V gene lookup returns CDR1 KGHSH and CDR2 LQKENI. V lost 3 bases to trimming and J lost 6 bases, with 12 bases between them. The PCR had 60 Vbeta and 13 Jbeta primers. Assay: immunoSEQ multiplex PCR; the TCRdb copy retains only in-frame clones and omits some. The sample shows 90,000 to 120,000 clones, 74% of them seen only once. The specimen was PBMCs. The chain joins TRBV18 to TRBJ1-6; unclear D gene. This receptor was taken from a man aged 50-59 years in good health and CMV-seropositive. Here the CDR3 reads CASSPRWGVNSPLHF. The CDR3 coding sequence is TGTGCCAGCTCACCTCGGTGGGGAGTTAATTCACCCCTCCACTTT.